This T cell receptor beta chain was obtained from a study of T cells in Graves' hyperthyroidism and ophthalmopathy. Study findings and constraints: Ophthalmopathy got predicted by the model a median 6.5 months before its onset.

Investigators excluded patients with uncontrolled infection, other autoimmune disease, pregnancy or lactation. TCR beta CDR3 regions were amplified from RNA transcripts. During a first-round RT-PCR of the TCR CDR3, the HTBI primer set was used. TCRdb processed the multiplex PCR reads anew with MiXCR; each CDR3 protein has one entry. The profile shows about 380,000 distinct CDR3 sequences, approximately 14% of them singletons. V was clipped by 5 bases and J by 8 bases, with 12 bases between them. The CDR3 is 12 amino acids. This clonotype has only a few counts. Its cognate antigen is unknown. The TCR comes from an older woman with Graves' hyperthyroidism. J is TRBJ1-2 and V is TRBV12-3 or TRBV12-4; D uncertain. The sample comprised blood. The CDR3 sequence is CASSISFRGYTF. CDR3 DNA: TGTGCCAGCAGTATATCGTTTCGCGGCTACACCTTC.